The 8 T cell receptor beta chains given below trace back to one sample, sequenced in a study of T cell clonotyping in hematopoietic cell transplantation. Assay used: immunoSEQ multiplex PCR; TCRdb lists only in-frame clones, some missing. Among approximately 6,100 clones, 32% were seen once, and the ten largest hold under 20%. The material sequenced was peripheral blood mononuclear cells, taken 30 days after allogeneic stem cell transplant. Receptor source: a female patient between 50 and 60 years old who had an allogeneic stem cell transplant from an unrelated donor, so the T cells may come from the graft donor. Some clones in this sample may be carry-over from other donors' samples.

This clone rates as medium-sized. V usage is TRBV4-3 and J usage is TRBJ2-7; D not resolved. This CDR3 has 15 residues. CDR1 is LGHNA, CDR2 YSLEER, per germline. The germline V and J ends were trimmed by 0 bases and 3 bases, with 12 bases remaining between them. The CDR3 coding sequence is TGCGCCAGCAGCCAAGACGCATCAGGCGGCTACGAGCAGTACTTC. Translating it yields CASSQDASGGYEQYF.

This clone was seen more than once but under ten times. V and J are TRBV6-5 and TRBJ2-7; 7 bases align to TRBD1. V lost 3 bases and J lost 3; bases outside the gene matches: 11. Germline V CDR1 and CDR2: MNHEY, SVGAGI. CDR3 length: 16 amino acids. The CDR3 DNA reads as TGTGCCAGCAGTTATGGCCCCGGGACAGCCAGCTACGAGCAGTACTTC. This encodes CASSYGPGTASYEQYF.

This clone was observed a handful of times. V and J are TRBV5-8 and TRBJ2-7; possible D gene TRBD1, 5 bases. CDR3 length: 14 residues. The V end lost 3 bases, the J end lost 4 bases, and 14 bases lay between the germline ends. CDR1 is SGHTS, CDR2 YDEGEE, per germline. CDR3 protein: CASSSEFRAYEQYF. Written as DNA, the CDR3 is TGTGCCAGCAGCTCGGAATTCAGGGCTTACGAGCAGTACTTC.

The rearrangement links TRBV5-1 to TRBJ2-7; D possibly uses TRBD1 or TRBD2 (6 bases each). Germline V gene sequence: CDR1 SGHRS, CDR2 YFSETQ. The ends were cut back, 0 bases at V and 6 bases at J, with 16 bases in the middle. The CDR3 covers 15 residues. CDR3 sequence: CASSLGGAEGSEQYF. CDR3 DNA: TGCGCCAGCAGCTTGGGGGGGGCCGAAGGATCCGAGCAGTACTTC.

The chain joins TRBV30 to TRBJ2-5; D unresolved. This CDR3 spans 12 amino acids. The V gene's germline CDR1 is GTSNPN and CDR2 SVGIG (reference sequence). V lost 3 bases and J 1 base, leaving 6 bases between the germline ends. CDR3 residues: CAWRPGQETQYF. CDR3 bases: TGTGCCTGGAGGCCCGGCCAAGAGACCCAGTACTTC.

The chain is built from TRBV25-1 and TRBJ2-7, with D possibly called TRBD1 or TRBD2 (7 bases each). Germline CDR1 reads MGHDK; CDR2 reads SYGVNS. The CDR3 has 16 residues. Trimming took 3 bases from V and 2 from J, leaving 17 bases between them. In DNA, the CDR3 is TGTGCCAGCAGTGACAACGGGGAGGGGGCCACCTACGAGCAGTACTTC. Translated, it gives CASSDNGEGATYEQYF.

This chain connects TRBV5-1 to TRBJ1-6; tentatively, D is TRBD1 (6 bases). Germline V CDR1 and CDR2: SGHRS, YFSETQ. Trimming left V 1 base short and J 9 bases short, with 14 bases between. This CDR3 has 15 residues. The DNA of the CDR3 is TGCGCCAGCAGCTTGAGGGGGGCTCTATTTTCACCCCTCCACTTT. Its protein product is CASSLRGALFSPLHF.

This chain connects TRBV29-1 to TRBJ2-1; 10 nucleotides match TRBD2. This CDR3 spans 18 amino acids. V gave up 4 bases and J gave up 6 bases; unmatched junction bases: 18. Germline V gives CDR1 SQVTM, CDR2 ANQGSEA. The CDR3 region has the DNA TGCAGCGTTGTTGGTAGCGGGAGGCCTAAGTCTAGTCCCAATGAGCAGTTCTTC. It encodes CSVVGSGRPKSSPNEQFF.